This T cell receptor (beta chain) was documented in a study of glioma-infiltrating T cells after dendritic cell vaccination. The protocol was immunoSEQ multiplex PCR, while the TCRdb copy is restricted to in-frame clones and leaves out a portion. The repertoire has 35,000 to 40,000 clones, 70% to 85% of them found once; the top ten carry under 10%. V was clipped by 6 bases and J by 6 bases; unmatched bases: 6. In germline, CDR1 is MNHEY, CDR2 SVGAGI. There are 13 residues in the CDR3. This sequence joins TRBV6-5 and TRBJ2-7, with 9 nucleotides matching TRBD1. Specimen: blood, collected before dendritic cell vaccination. The TCR comes from a human donor with glioblastoma. The CDR3, as DNA: TGTGCCAGCAGCTCCGGGACAGGGAGCGAGCAGTACTTC. Protein sequence: CASSSGTGSEQYF.